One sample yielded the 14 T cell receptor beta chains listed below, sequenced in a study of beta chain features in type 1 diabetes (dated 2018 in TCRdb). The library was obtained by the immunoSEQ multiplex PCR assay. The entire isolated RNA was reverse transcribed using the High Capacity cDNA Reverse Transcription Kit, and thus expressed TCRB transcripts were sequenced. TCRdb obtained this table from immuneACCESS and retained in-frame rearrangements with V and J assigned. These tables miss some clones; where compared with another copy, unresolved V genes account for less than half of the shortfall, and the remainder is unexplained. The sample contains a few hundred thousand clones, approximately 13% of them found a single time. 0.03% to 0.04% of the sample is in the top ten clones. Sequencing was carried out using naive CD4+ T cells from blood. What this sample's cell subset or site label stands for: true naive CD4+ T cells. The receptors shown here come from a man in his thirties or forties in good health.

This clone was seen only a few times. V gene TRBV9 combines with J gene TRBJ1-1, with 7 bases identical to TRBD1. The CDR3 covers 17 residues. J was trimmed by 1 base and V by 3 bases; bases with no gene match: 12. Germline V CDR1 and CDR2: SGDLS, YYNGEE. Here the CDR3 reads CASSGLLDRVGNTEAFF. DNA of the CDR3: TGTGCCAGCAGCGGACTACTAGACAGGGTCGGGAACACTGAAGCTTTCTTT.

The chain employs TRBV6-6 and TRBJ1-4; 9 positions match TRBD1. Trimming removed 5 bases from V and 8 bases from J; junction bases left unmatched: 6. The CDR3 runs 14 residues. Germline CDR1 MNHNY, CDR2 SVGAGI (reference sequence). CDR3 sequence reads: CASSDRDRVEKLFF. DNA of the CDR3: TGTGCCAGCAGTGACCGGGACAGGGTCGAAAAACTGTTTTTT.

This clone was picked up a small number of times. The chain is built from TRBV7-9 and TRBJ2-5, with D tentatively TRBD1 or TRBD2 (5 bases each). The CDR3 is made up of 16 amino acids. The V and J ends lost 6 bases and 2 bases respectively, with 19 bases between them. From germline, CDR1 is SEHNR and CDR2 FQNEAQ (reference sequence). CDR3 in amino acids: CASSSKTGRLQETQYF. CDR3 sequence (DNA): TGTGCCAGCAGTTCCAAGACGGGACGGCTACAAGAGACCCAGTACTTC.

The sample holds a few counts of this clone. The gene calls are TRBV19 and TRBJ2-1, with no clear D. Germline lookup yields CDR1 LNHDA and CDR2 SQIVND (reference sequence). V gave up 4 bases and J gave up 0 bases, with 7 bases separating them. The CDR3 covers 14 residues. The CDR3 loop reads CASSSRSSYNEQFF. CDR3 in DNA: TGTGCCAGTAGTAGTAGGAGCTCCTACAATGAGCAGTTCTTC.

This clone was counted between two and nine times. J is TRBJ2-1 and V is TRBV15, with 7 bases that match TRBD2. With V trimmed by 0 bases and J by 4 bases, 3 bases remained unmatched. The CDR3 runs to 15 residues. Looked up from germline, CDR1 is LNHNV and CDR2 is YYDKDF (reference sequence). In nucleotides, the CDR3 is TGTGCCACCAGCAGAGACAGCGGGGAATACAATGAGCAGTTCTTC. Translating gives CATSRDSGEYNEQFF.

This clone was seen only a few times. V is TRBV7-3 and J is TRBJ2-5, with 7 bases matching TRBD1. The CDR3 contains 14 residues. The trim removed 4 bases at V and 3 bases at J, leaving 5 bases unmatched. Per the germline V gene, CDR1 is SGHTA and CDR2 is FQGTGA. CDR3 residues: CASSSGQIKETQYF. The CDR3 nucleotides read TGTGCCAGCAGCTCGGGACAGATCAAAGAGACCCAGTACTTC.

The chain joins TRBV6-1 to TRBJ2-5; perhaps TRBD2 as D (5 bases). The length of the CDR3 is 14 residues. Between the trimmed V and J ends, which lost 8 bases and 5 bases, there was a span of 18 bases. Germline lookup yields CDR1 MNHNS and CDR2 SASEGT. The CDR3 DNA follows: TGTGCCAGCGGTCGCGGAGGAGCGACGGAGACCCAGTACTTC. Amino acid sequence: CASGRGGATETQYF.

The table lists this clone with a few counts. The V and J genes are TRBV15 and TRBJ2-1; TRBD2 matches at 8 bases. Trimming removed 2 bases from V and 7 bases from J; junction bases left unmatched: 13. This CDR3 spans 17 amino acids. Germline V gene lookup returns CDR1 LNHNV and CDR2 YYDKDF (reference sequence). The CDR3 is CATSRPGSSAGENEQFF. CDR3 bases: TGTGCCACCAGCAGACCAGGGTCTTCAGCGGGAGAGAATGAGCAGTTCTTC.

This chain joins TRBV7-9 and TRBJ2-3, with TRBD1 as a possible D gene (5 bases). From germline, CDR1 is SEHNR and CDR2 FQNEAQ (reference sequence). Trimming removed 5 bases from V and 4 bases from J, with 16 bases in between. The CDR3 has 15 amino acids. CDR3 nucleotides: TGTGCCAGCAGCATCGCAGGGCCACAGGCAGATACGCAGTATTTT. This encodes CASSIAGPQADTQYF.

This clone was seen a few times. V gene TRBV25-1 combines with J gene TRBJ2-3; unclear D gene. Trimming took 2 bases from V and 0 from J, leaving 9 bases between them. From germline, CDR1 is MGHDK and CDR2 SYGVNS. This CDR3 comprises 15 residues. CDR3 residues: CASSEPSLSTDTQYF. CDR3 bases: TGTGCCAGCAGTGAACCGTCCCTTAGCACAGATACGCAGTATTTT. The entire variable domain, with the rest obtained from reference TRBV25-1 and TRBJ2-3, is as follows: EADIYQTPRYLVIGTGKKITLECSQTMGHDKMYWYQQDPGMELHLIHYSYGVNSTEKGDLSSESTVSRIRTEHFPLTLESARPSHTSQYLCASSEPSLSTDTQYFGPGTRLTVL.

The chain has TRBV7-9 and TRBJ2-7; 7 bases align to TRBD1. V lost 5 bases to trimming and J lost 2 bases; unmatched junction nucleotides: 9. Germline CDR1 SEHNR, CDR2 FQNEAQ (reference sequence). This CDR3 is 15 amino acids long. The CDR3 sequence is CASSRQGLGAYEQYF. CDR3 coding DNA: TGTGCCAGCAGCCGACAGGGATTAGGGGCCTACGAGCAGTACTTC.

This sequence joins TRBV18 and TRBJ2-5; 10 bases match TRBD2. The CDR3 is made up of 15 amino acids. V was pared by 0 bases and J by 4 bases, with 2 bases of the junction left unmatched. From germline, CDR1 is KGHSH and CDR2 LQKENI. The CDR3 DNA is TGTGCCAGCTCACCACCGGGACTAGCGAGAGAGACCCAGTACTTC. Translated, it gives CASSPPGLARETQYF.

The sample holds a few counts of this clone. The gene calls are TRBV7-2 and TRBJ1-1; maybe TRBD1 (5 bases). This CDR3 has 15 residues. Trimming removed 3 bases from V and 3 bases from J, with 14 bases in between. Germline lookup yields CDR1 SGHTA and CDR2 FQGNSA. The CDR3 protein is CASSFPGRIDTEAFF. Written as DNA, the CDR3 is TGTGCCAGCAGCTTCCCAGGGAGGATTGACACTGAAGCTTTCTTT.

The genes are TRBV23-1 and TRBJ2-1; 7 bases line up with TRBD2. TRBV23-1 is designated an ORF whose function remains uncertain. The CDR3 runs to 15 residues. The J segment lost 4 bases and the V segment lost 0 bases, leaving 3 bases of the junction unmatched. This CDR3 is CASSQSAGEYNEQFF. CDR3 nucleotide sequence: TGCGCCAGCAGTCAATCCGCGGGAGAATACAATGAGCAGTTCTTC.